This T cell receptor beta chain stems from a study of T cells after yellow fever vaccination. Study conclusions and caveats: The study found a weaker secondary response that peaked faster, day 5 versus 15. Post-booster samples contained most primary-vaccination clones (roughly 96% CD4, about 85% CD8).

CDR1 is MNHNS and CDR2 is SASEGT in the germline V gene. This CDR3 contains 15 residues. V dropped 0 bases and J dropped 3; count of bases not matched to a gene: 4. Concerning this clonotype: Its antigen is not identified.

Making TCR cDNA involved 5'RACE template switching, which added UMIs and a universal primer site. TCRdb processed the 5' RACE reads anew with MiXCR; each CDR3 protein has one entry. The table shows approximately 300,000 distinct CDR3 sequences, with around 6.8% occurring only once. The V gene is TRBV6-1, the J gene TRBJ2-7, with 8 bases lining up with TRBD1. The specimen was PBMCs, collected about 41 days after the first yellow fever vaccination. The clonotype originates from a man aged 18 to 29 who received the YFV17D yellow fever vaccine. The CDR3 here is CASSEARTGNYEQYF. CDR3 in DNA: TGTGCCAGCAGTGAAGCCAGGACAGGGAACTACGAGCAGTACTTC.